This TCR beta chain was recorded in a study of T cell repertoires in cytomegalovirus infection. One entry per CDR3 protein results from TCRdb running MiXCR on the reads. The sample yields roughly 500,000 distinct CDR3 sequences, about 33% seen once. Worth noting for this clonotype: The antigen is undetermined.

Looked up from germline, CDR1 is LNHDA and CDR2 is SQIVND (reference sequence). This CDR3 region has 15 residues. Trimming took 9 bases from V and 0 from J; bases not matched to a gene: 9. V usage is TRBV19 and J usage is TRBJ1-1, with TRBD1 identical over 8 bases. This specimen was cultured PBMCs, taken from culture after CMV antigen stimulation. This sequence was found in a human donor in good health (CMV status not recorded). Some clones in this sample may be carry-over from other donors' samples. CDR3 sequence (DNA): TGTGCCAGCGCCCCTGGGACAGGTATGAACACTGAAGCTTTCTTT. As protein: CASAPGTGMNTEAFF.